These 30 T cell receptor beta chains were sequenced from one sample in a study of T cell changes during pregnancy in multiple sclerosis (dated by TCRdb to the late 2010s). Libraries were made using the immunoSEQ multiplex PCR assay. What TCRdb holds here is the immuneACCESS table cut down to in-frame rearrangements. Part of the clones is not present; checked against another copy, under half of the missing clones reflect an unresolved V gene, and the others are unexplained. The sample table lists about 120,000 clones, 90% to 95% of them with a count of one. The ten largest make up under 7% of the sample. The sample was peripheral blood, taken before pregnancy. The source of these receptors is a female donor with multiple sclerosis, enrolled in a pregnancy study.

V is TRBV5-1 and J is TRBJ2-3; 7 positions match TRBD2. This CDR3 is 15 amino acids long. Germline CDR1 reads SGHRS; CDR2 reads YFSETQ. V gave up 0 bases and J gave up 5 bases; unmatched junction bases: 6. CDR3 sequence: CASSLEGLGGDTQYF. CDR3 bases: TGCGCCAGCAGCTTGGAAGGACTAGGTGGAGATACGCAGTATTTT.

The CDR3 DNA reads as TGTGCCAGTAGTATAGATTCGGAGACAGGGGGCACCGGGGAGCTGTTTTTT. It encodes CASSIDSETGGTGELFF. This chain uses TRBV19 with TRBJ2-2, with TRBD1 matching over 9 bases. The CDR3 covers 17 residues. With 0 bases clipped from V and 4 bases from J, the junction kept 6 bases outside the gene matches. Germline V gives CDR1 LNHDA, CDR2 SQIVND (reference sequence).

Here the CDR3 reads CASSTGGSAFF. In DNA, the CDR3 is TGTGCCAGCAGTACAGGGGGCTCAGCTTTCTTT. V and J are TRBV6-1 and TRBJ1-1, with 9 bases aligning to TRBD1. V gave up 5 bases and J gave up 10 bases; unmatched junction bases: 2. CDR1 is MNHNS, CDR2 SASEGT, per germline. This CDR3 is built from 11 residues.

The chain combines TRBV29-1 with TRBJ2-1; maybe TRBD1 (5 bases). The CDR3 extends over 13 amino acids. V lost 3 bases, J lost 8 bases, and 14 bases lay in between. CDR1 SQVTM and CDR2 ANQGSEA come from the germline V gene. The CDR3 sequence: CSVEPRRAHEQFF. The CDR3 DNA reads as TGCAGCGTTGAGCCCCGCAGGGCCCATGAGCAGTTCTTC.

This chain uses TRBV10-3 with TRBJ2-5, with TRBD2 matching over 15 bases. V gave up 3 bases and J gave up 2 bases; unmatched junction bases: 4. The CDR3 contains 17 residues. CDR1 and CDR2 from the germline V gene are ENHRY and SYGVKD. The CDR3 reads CAISEGTSGGKQETQYF. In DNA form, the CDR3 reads TGTGCCATCAGTGAAGGGACTAGCGGGGGGAAACAAGAGACCCAGTACTTC.

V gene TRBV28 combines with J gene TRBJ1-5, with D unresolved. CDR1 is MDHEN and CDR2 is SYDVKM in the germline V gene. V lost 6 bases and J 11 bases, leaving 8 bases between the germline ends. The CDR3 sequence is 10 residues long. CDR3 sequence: CASSHGTQHF. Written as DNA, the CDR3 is TGTGCCAGCAGCCACGGGACCCAGCATTTT.

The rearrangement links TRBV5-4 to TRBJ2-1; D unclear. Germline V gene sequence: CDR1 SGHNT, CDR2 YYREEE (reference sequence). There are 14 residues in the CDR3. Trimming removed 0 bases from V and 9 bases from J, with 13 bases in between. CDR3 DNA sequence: TGTGCCAGCAGCTTGGATTCTACCTTTGGTGAGCAGTTCTTC. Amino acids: CASSLDSTFGEQFF.

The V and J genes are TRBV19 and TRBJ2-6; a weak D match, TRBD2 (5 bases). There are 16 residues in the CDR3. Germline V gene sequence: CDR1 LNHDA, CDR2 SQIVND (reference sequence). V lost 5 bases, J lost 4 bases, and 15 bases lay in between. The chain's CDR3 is CASSVAPPGGANVLTF. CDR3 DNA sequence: TGTGCCAGTAGTGTGGCGCCCCCGGGGGGGGCCAACGTCCTGACTTTC.

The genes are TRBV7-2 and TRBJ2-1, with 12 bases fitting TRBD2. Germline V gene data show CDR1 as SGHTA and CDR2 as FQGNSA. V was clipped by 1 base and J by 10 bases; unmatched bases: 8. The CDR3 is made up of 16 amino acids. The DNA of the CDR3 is TGTGCCAGCAGCTTAGAACGCCTAGCGGGGGGGTACGAGCAGTTCTTC. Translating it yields CASSLERLAGGYEQFF.

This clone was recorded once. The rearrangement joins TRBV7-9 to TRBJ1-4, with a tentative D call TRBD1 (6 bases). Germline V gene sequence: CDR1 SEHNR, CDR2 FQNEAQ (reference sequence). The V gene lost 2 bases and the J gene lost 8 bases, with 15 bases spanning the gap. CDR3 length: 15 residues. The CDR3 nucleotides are TGTGCCAGCAGCTTAATACAGGGAGAAGTAGAAAAACTGTTTTTT. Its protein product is CASSLIQGEVEKLFF.

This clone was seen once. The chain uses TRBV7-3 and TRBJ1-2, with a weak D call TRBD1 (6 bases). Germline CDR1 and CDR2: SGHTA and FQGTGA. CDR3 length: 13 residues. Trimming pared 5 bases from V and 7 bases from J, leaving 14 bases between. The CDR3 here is CASSTPTGSGYTF. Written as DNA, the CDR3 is TGTGCCAGCAGCACCCCTACAGGGAGTGGCTACACCTTC.

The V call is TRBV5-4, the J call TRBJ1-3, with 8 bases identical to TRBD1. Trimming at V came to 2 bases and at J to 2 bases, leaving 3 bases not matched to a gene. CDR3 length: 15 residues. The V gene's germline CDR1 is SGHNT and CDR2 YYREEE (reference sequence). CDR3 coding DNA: TGTGCCAGCAGCTTAGACAGGGGTACTGGAAACACCATATATTTT. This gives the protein CASSLDRGTGNTIYF.

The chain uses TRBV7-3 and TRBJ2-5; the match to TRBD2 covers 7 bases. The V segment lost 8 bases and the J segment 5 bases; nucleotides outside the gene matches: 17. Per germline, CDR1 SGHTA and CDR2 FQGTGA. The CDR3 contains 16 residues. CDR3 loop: CASPPQGGRRFETQYF. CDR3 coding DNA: TGTGCCAGCCCCCCCCAGGGCGGGAGACGGTTTGAGACCCAGTACTTC.

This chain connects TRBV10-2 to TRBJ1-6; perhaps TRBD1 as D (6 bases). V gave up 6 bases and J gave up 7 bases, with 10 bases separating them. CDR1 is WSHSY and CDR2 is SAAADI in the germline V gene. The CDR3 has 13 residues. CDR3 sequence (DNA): TGCGCCAGCAGGAACAGGGAAAATTCACCCCTCCACTTT. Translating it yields CASRNRENSPLHF.

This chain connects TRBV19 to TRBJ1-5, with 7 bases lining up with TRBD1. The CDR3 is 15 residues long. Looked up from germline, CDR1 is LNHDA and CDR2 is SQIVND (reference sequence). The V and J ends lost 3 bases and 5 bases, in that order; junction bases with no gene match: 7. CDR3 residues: CASSISGTVDQPQHF. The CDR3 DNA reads TGTGCCAGTAGTATTTCGGGGACAGTTGATCAGCCCCAGCATTTT.

The DNA of the CDR3 is TGTGCCAGCAGTTCCTCACAGGGGAAGGCTGAAGCTTTCTTT. Its protein is CASSSSQGKAEAFF. V is TRBV27 and J is TRBJ1-1; 7 nucleotides align to TRBD1. The trim removed 4 bases at V and 6 bases at J, leaving 8 bases unmatched. The CDR3 runs 14 residues. Germline CDR1 reads MNHEY; CDR2 reads SMNVEV (reference sequence).

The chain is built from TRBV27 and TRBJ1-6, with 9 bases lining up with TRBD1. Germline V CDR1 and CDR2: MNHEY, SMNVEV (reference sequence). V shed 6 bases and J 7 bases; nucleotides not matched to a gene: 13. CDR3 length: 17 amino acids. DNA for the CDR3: TGTGCCAGCAGATCCCCCAACAGGGGGCGCCTCAATTCACCCCTCCACTTT. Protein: CASRSPNRGRLNSPLHF.

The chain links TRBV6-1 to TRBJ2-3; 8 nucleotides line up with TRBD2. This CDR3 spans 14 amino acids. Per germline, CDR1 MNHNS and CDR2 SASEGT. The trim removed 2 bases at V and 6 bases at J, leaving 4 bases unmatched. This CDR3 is CASSERGGLDTQYF. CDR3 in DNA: TGTGCCAGCAGTGAACGGGGGGGGCTGGATACGCAGTATTTT.

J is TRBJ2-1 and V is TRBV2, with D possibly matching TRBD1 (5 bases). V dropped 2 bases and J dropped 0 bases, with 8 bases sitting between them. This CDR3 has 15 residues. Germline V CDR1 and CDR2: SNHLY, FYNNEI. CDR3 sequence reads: CASSETGSSYNEQFF. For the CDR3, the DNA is TGTGCCAGCAGTGAAACAGGTTCCTCCTACAATGAGCAGTTCTTC.

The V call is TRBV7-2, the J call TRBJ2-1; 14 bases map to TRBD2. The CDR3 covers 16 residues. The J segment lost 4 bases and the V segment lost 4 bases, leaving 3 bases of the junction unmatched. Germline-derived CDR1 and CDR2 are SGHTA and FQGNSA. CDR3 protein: CASSSRLAGGYNEQFF. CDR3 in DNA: TGTGCCAGCAGCTCGAGACTAGCGGGGGGGTACAATGAGCAGTTCTTC.

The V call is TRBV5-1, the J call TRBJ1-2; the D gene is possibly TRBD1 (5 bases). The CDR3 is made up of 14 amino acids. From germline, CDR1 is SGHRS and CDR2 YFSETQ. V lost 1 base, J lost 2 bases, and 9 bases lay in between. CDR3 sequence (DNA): TGCGCCAGCAGCTTGATCGCAGGGAACTATGGCTACACCTTC. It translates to CASSLIAGNYGYTF.

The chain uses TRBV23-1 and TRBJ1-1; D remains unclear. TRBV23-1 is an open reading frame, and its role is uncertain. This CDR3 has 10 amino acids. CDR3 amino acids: CLIRSTEAFF. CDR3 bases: TGCCTCATTCGGAGCACTGAAGCTTTCTTT.

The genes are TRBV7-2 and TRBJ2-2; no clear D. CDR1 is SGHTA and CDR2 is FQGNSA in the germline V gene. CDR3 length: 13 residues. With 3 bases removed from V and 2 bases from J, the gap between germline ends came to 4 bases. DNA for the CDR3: TGTGCCAGCAGCTTTACTAACACCGGGGAGCTGTTTTTT. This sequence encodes CASSFTNTGELFF.

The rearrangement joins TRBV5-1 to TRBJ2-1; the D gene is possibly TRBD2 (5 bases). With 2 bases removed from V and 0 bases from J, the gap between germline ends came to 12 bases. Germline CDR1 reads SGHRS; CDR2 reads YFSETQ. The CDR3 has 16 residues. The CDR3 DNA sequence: TGCGCCAGCAGCTTATACCGGGGTAACTCCTACAATGAGCAGTTCTTC. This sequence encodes CASSLYRGNSYNEQFF.

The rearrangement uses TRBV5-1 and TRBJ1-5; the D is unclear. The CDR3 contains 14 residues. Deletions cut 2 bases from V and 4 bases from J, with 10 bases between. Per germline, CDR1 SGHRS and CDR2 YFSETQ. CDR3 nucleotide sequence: TGCGCCAGCAGCTTCGAAGGGAGGAATCAGCCCCAGCATTTT. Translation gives CASSFEGRNQPQHF.

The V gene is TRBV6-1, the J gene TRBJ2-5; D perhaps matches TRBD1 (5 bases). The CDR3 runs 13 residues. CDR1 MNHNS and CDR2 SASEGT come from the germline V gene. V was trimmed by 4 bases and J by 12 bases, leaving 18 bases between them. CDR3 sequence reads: CASSGPTGAPEYF. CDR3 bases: TGTGCCAGCAGTGGCCCCACAGGAGCCCCCGAGTACTTC.

CDR3 sequence reads: CASSLRWGGEAFF. Written as DNA, the CDR3 is TGTGCCAGCAGCTTGCGGTGGGGGGGAGAAGCTTTCTTT. The chain uses TRBV5-6 and TRBJ1-1; TRBD1 is a possible D gene (5 bases). V lost 1 base and J lost 8, with 12 bases in between. The germline V gene encodes CDR1 SGHDT and CDR2 YYEEEE. The CDR3 has 13 amino acids. Together with reference TRBV5-6 and TRBJ1-1, the CDR3 gives the full variable domain: DAGVTQSPTHLIKTRGQQVTLRCSPKSGHDTVSWYQQALGQGPQFIFQYYEEEERQRGNFPDRFSGHQFPNYSSELNVNALLLGDSALYLCASSLRWGGEAFFGQGTRLTVV.

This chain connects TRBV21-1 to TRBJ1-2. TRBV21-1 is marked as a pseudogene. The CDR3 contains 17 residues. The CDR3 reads CASSKPLDKKVGAGYTF. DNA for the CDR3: TGTGCCAGCAGCAAACCTCTAGATAAGAAGGTTGGCGCTGGCTACACCTTC.

CDR3 sequence (DNA): TGTGCCTGGAGCGGGGGCTCCTACAATGAGCAGTTCTTC. It is translated as CAWSGGSYNEQFF. The rearrangement links TRBV30 to TRBJ2-1, with D tentatively TRBD2 (6 bases). V was trimmed by 3 bases and J by 0 bases, leaving 6 bases between them. The CDR3 contains 13 residues. The germline V gene encodes CDR1 GTSNPN and CDR2 SVGIG (reference sequence).

CDR3 sequence (DNA): TGTGCCTGGAGTCTGGCGGCCACGGTCGGTTCACCCCTCCACTTT. Encoded protein: CAWSLAATVGSPLHF. This sequence joins TRBV30 and TRBJ1-6; no reliable D call. Per the germline V gene, CDR1 is GTSNPN and CDR2 is SVGIG (reference sequence). The CDR3 has 15 residues. Trimming shortened V by 2 bases and J by 9 bases, and 17 bases separated the two germline ends.